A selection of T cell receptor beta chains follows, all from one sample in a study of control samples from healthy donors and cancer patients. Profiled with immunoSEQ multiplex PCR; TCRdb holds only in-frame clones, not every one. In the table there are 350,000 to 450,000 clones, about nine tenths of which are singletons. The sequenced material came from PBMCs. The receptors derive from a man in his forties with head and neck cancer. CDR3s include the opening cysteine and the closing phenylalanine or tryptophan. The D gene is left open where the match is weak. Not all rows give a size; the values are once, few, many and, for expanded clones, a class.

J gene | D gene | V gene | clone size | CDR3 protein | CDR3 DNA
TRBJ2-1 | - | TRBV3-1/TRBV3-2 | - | CASSRAVTYNEQFF | TGTGCCAGCAGCCGAGCGGTTACCTACAATGAGCAGTTCTTC
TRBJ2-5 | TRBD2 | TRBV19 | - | CASSITSGKGRETQYF | TGTGCCAGTAGTATAACTAGCGGGAAGGGGAGAGAGACCCAGTACTTC
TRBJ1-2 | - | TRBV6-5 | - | CASSYSSGLHTF | TGTGCCAGCAGTTACTCGTCGGGGCTCCACACCTTC
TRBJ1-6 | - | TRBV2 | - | CASSVWDRNSPLHF | TGTGCCAGCAGTGTATGGGACCGCAATTCACCCCTCCACTTT
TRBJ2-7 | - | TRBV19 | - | CASSHWKGGRVEQYF | TGTGCCAGTAGCCACTGGAAAGGCGGGCGGGTAGAGCAGTACTTC
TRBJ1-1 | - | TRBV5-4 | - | CASSLGSQRPEAFF | TGTGCCAGCAGTCTGGGGAGTCAGCGTCCTGAAGCTTTCTTT
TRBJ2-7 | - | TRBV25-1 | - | CASSLGETAYEQYF | TGTGCCAGCAGTTTAGGAGAGACGGCCTACGAGCAGTACTTC
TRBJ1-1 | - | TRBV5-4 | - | CASSLGTVEGKAFF | TGTGCCAGCAGCTTGGGGACAGTCGAGGGGAAAGCTTTCTTT
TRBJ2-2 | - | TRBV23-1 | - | CASSQSGQGLSNTGELFF | TGCGCCAGCAGTCAATCTGGGCAGGGGCTATCGAACACCGGGGAGCTGTTTTTT
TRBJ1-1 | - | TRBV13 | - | CASSLEGQDTEAFF | TGTGCCAGCAGCTTAGAAGGGCAGGACACTGAAGCTTTCTTT
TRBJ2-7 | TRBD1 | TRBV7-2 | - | CASSDRGTREQYF | TGTGCCAGCAGCGACAGGGGGACGCGCGAGCAGTACTTC
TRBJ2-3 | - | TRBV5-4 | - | CASSLGQGRTDTQYF | TGTGCCAGCAGCTTAGGCCAGGGTCGCACAGATACGCAGTATTTT
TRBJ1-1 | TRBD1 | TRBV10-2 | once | CASNTQGARTEAFF | TGCGCCAGCAATACCCAGGGGGCACGAACTGAAGCTTTCTTT
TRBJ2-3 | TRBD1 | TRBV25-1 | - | CASSGPDREADTQYF | TGTGCCAGCAGTGGACCGGACAGGGAGGCAGATACGCAGTATTTT
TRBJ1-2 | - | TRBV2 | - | CASSVGRGPDYTF | TGTGCCAGCAGTGTAGGCAGGGGACCGGACTACACCTTC
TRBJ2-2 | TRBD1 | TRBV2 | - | CASSVQGASTGELFF | TGTGCCAGCAGTGTACAGGGGGCGTCGACCGGGGAGCTGTTTTTT
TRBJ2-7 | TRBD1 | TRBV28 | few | CASSQAGTGDGYEQYF | TGTGCCAGCAGCCAAGCCGGGACAGGGGATGGATACGAGCAGTACTTC
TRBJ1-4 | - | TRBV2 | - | CASRTATLNEKLFF | TGTGCCAGCAGGACAGCGACACTAAATGAAAAACTGTTTTTT
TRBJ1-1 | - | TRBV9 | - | CASSGGGTEAFF | TGTGCCAGCAGCGGGGGAGGGACTGAAGCTTTCTTT
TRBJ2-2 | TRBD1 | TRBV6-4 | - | CASSRQGANTGELFF | TGTGCCAGCAGTAGGCAGGGGGCGAACACCGGGGAGCTGTTTTTT
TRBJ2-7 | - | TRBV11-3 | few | CASSPEGALSYEQYF | TGTGCCAGCAGCCCAGAAGGGGCCCTTTCCTACGAGCAGTACTTC
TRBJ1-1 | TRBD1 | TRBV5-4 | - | CASSRDRGDTEAFF | TGTGCCAGCAGCCGGGACAGGGGGGACACTGAAGCTTTCTTT
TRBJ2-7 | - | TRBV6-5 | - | CASSRQELSYEQYF | TGTGCCAGCAGTCGGCAGGAGCTCTCCTACGAGCAGTACTTC
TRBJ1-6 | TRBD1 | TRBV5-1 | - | CASSRDRGRGNSPLHF | TGCGCCAGCAGCCGAGACAGGGGGCGCGGGAATTCACCCCTCCACTTT
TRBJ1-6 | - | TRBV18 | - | CASSREGNLSPLHF | TGTGCCAGCTCCCGGGAGGGGAATCTTTCACCCCTCCACTTT
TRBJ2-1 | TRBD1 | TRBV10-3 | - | CAISDPGTGGGNEQFF | TGTGCCATCAGTGACCCCGGGACAGGGGGCGGAAATGAGCAGTTCTTC
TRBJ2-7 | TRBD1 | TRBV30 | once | CAWSPIIPGQGLKEQYF | TGTGCCTGGAGTCCAATCATACCGGGACAGGGGCTGAAGGAGCAGTACTTC
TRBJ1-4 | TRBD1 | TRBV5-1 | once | CASSPGQDEKLFF | TGCGCCAGCAGCCCCGGACAGGATGAAAAACTGTTTTTT
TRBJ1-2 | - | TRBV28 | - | CASTGFYGYTF | TGTGCCTCTACAGGATTCTATGGCTACACCTTC
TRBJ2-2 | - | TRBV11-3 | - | CASGPTNTGELFF | TGTGCCAGCGGGCCTACGAACACCGGGGAGCTGTTTTTT
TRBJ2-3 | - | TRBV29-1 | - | CSVEGFFGVFGTDTQYF | TGCAGCGTTGAAGGATTTTTTGGCGTATTCGGCACAGATACGCAGTATTTT
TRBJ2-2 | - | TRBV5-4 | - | CASSLEAVTGELFF | TGTGCCAGCAGCTTGGAGGCGGTTACCGGGGAGCTGTTTTTT
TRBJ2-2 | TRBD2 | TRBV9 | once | CASSPTPTSGGIQGELFF | TGTGCCAGCAGTCCTACCCCCACTAGCGGGGGGATTCAAGGGGAGCTGTTTTTT
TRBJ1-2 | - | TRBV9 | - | CASSAPQHGYTF | TGTGCCAGCAGCGCCCCACAGCATGGCTACACCTTC
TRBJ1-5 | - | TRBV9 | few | CASSGPSGQISNQPQHF | TGTGCCAGCAGCGGCCCTTCGGGGCAGATTAGCAATCAGCCCCAGCATTTT
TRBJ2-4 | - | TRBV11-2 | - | CASSSAGSGNIQYF | TGTGCCAGCAGCTCCGCAGGGTCAGGGAACATTCAGTACTTC
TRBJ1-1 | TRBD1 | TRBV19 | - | CASRPGQGGTEAFF | TGTGCCAGTAGGCCCGGACAGGGGGGCACTGAAGCTTTCTTT
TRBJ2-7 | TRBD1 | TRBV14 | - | CASSDYRGWNGEQYF | TGTGCCAGCAGCGACTACAGGGGGTGGAACGGCGAGCAGTACTTC
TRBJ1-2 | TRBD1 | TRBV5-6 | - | CASSSDREYGYTF | TGTGCCAGCAGCTCGGACAGGGAATATGGCTACACCTTC
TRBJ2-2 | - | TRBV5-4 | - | CASSTTGSRTGELFF | TGTGCCAGCAGCACCACCGGGTCCCGAACCGGGGAGCTGTTTTTT
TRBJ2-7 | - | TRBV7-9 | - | CASSLRGIASYEQYF | TGTGCCAGCAGCTTGAGAGGGATCGCGTCCTACGAGCAGTACTTC
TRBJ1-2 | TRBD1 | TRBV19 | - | CASKITGDDGYTF | TGTGCCTCGAAGATCACAGGGGATGATGGCTACACCTTC
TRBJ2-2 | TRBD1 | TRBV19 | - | CATTTGIGLTGELFF | TGTGCCACTACGACAGGGATCGGCCTAACCGGGGAGCTGTTTTTT
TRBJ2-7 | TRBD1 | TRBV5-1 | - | CASSSGTGTPNSYEQYF | TGCGCCAGCAGCTCCGGGACAGGGACCCCGAACTCCTACGAGCAGTACTTC
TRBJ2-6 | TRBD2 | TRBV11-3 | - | CASSRGGGGGANVLTF | TGTGCCAGCAGCCGCGGCGGGGGAGGTGGGGCCAACGTCCTGACTTTC
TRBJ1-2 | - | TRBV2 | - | CAKAVSQGYGYTF | TGTGCCAAAGCAGTATCACAGGGCTATGGCTACACCTTC
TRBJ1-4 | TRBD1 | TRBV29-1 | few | CSASRDRVEKLFF | TGCAGCGCTTCGAGGGACAGGGTTGAAAAACTGTTTTTT
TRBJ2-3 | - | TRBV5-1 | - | CASSLWTGASTDTQYF | TGCGCCAGCAGCCTGTGGACTGGCGCTAGCACAGATACGCAGTATTTT
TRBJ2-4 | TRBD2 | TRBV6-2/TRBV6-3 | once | CASSRQAGGPGLAKNIQYF | TGTGCCAGCAGTAGACAAGCGGGAGGGCCGGGACTAGCCAAAAACATTCAGTACTTC
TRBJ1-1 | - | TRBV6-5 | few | CASSSRRTEAFF | TGTGCCAGCAGCAGTAGGCGGACTGAAGCTTTCTTT